The clone carrying this T cell receptor (beta chain) was observed a few times. These data come from a study of T-cell reconstitution after alpha-beta-depleted transplantation in children. The CDR3 is 16 residues long. V was shortened by 2 bases and J by 7 bases, with 21 bases between the two germline ends. Germline V gene data show CDR1 as DFQATT and CDR2 as SNEGSKA (reference sequence). Unique molecular identifiers were used to barcode this TCRbeta library. TCRdb fed the PCR reads into MiXCR, producing one record per CDR3 protein. The table lists over 300,000 distinct CDR3 sequences, 10% of them singletons.

This sample comprised PBMCs from the stem cell graft donor, obtained from the stem cell graft. The chain employs TRBV20-1 and TRBJ2-1; D might be TRBD1 (7 bases). The sequence derives from a human donor who donated a stem cell graft to a child with acute lymphoblastic leukemia. The CDR3 nucleotides are TGCAGTGCTAGAAACCCAACTGGTGCAGGGGGGAATGAGCAGTTCTTC. The encoded protein is CSARNPTGAGGNEQFF.